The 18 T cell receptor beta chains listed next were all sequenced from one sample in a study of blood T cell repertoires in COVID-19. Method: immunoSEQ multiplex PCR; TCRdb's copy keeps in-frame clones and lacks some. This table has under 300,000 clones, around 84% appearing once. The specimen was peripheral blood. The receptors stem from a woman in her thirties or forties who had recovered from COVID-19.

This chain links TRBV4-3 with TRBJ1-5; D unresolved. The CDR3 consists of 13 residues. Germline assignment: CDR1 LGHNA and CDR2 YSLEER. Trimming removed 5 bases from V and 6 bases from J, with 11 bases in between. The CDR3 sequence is CASSTQRGQPQHF. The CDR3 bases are TGCGCCAGCAGCACCCAACGAGGTCAGCCCCAGCATTTT.

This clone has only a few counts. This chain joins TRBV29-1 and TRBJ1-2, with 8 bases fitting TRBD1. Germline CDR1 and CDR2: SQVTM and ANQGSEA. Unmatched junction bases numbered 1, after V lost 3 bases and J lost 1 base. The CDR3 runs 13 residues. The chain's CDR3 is CSVETGVNYGYTF. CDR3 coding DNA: TGCAGCGTTGAGACAGGGGTTAACTATGGCTACACCTTC.

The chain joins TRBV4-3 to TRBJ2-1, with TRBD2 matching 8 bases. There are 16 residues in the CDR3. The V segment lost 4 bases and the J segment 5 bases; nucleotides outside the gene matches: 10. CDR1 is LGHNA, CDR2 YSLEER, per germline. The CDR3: CASSPEAGALNNEQFF. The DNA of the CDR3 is TGCGCCAGCAGCCCGGAAGCGGGGGCCCTGAACAATGAGCAGTTCTTC.

CDR3 in amino acids: CASSWGDREGNTIYF. The CDR3, as DNA: TGTGCCAGCAGCTGGGGGGACAGGGAAGGAAACACCATATATTTT. The chain carries TRBV5-5 and TRBJ1-3; 9 bases are shared with TRBD1. Trimming at V came to 3 bases and at J to 4 bases, leaving 5 bases not matched to a gene. The germline V gene has CDR1 SGHKS and CDR2 YYEKEE (reference sequence). The length of the CDR3 is 15 residues.

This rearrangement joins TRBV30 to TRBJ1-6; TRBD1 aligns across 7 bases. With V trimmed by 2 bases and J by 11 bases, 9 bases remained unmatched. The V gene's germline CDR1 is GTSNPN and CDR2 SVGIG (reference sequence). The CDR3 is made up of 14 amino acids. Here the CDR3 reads CAWSLMEGAAPLHF. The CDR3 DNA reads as TGTGCCTGGAGTTTGATGGAGGGGGCAGCACCCCTCCACTTT.

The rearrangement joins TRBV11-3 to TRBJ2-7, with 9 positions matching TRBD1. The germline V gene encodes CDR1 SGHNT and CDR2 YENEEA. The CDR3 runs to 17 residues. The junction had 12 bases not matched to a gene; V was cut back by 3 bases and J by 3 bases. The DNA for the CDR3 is TGTGCCAGCAGCTTTTACAGGGGGCACCCTAAAGGCTACGAGCAGTACTTC. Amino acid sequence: CASSFYRGHPKGYEQYF.

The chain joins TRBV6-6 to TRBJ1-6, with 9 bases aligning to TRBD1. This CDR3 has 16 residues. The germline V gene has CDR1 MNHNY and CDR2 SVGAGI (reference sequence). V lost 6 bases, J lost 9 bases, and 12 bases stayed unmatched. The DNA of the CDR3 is TGTGCCAGCAGGACAACAGGGGGCGAGGGAGGTTCACCCCTCCACTTT. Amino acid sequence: CASRTTGGEGGSPLHF.

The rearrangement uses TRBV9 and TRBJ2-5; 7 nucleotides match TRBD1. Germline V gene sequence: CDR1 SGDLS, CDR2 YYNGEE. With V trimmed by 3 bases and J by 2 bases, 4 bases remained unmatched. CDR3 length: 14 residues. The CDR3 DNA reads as TGTGCCAGCAGCGCGGGACAGACTCAAGAGACCCAGTACTTC. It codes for CASSAGQTQETQYF.

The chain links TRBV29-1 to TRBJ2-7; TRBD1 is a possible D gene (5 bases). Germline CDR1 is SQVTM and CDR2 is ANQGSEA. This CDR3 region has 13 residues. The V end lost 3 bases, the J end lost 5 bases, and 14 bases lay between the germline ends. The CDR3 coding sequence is TGCAGCGTTGACCGCCAGGGTACCCACGAGCAGTACTTC. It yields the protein CSVDRQGTHEQYF.

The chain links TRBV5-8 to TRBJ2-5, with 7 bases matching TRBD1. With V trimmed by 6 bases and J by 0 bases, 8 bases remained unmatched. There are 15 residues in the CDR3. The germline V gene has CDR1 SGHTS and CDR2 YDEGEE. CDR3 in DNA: TGTGCCAGCATCCCGGGGACAGTGTACCAAGAGACCCAGTACTTC. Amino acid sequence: CASIPGTVYQETQYF.

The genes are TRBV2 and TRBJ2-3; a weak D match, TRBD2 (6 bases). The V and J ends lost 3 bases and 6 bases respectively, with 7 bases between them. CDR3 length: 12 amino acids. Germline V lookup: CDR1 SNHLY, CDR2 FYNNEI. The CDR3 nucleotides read TGTGCCAGCAGTGAGGAGGGGGATACGCAGTATTTT. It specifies CASSEEGDTQYF.

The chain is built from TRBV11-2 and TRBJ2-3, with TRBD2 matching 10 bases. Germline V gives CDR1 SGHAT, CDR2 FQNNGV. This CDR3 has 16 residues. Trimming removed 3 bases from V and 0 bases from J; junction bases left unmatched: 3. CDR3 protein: CASSLRTSGSTDTQYF. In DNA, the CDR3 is TGTGCCAGCAGCTTGAGGACTAGCGGCAGCACAGATACGCAGTATTTT.

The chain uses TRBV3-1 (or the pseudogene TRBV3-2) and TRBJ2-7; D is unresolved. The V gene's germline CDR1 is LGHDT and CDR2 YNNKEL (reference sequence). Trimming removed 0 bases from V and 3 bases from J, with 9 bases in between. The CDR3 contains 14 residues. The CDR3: CASSQDDKFYEQYF. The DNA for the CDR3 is TGTGCCAGCAGCCAAGATGACAAGTTCTACGAGCAGTACTTC.

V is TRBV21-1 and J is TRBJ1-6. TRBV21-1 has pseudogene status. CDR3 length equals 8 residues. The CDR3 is CANGALHF. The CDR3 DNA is TGTGCCAACGGAGCCCTCCACTTT.

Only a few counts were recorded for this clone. DNA of the CDR3: TGTGCCAGCAGCCGACAGGGTAGGAGAGGCTACACCTTC. Translated, it gives CASSRQGRRGYTF. The chain is built from TRBV11-3 and TRBJ1-2; TRBD1 agrees at 7 bases. Trimming removed 5 bases from V and 8 bases from J; junction bases left unmatched: 8. Germline values: CDR1 SGHNT, CDR2 YENEEA. The CDR3 contains 13 residues.

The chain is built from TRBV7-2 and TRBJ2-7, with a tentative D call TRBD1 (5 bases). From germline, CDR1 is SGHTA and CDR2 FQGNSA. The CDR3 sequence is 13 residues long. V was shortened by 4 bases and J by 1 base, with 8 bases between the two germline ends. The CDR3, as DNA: TGTGCCAGCAGCTCTAGACAGTCCTACGAGCAGTACTTC. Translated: CASSSRQSYEQYF.

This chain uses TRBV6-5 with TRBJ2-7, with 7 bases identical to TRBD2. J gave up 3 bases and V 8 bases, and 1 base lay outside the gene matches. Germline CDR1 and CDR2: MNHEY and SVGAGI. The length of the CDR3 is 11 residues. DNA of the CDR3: TGTGCCAGCCGGGGGGTCTACGAGCAGTACTTC. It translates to CASRGVYEQYF.

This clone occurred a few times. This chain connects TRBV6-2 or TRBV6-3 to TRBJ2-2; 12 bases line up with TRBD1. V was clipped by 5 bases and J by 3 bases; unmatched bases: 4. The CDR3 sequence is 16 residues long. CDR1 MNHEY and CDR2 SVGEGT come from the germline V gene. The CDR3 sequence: CASSRGQGAHTGELFF. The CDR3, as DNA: TGTGCCAGCAGTCGGGGACAGGGGGCGCACACCGGGGAGCTGTTTTTT.